These 20 T cell receptor beta chains share one sample of origin, sequenced in a study of post-analysis software for immune sequencing data. Carried by the TCR beta cDNA libraries were unique molecular identifiers. TCRdb reprocessed the PCR reads via MiXCR and lists one record per CDR3 protein. The sample carries about 620,000 distinct CDR3 sequences, roughly 46% recorded once. For these receptors, no antigen is known. Findings of the study overall: In patients, TRBV5-6, TRBV5-1 and TRBV20-1 belonged to five TRBV segments found more frequently than in controls.

The sequenced sample consisted of blood. These receptor sequences come from a girl aged 5-17 years with multiple sclerosis.

The rearrangement joins TRBV10-3 to TRBJ2-1, with TRBD2 matching over 10 bases. CDR3 size: 14 residues. From germline, CDR1 is ENHRY and CDR2 SYGVKD. V shed 10 bases, J shed 5 bases, and the junction held 8 bases outside the gene matches. The CDR3, as DNA: TGTGCCAACGGCCTTAGCGGGAGGAACAATGAGCAGTTCTTC. This sequence encodes CANGLSGRNNEQFF.

This clonotype was recorded a few times. The CDR3 nucleotides are TGTGCCAGCAGCCCGTGGCAGAGCCAAGAGACCCAGTACTTC. It yields the protein CASSPWQSQETQYF. The J gene is TRBJ2-5, the V gene TRBV7-6, with D unresolved. Germline CDR1 reads SGHVS; CDR2 reads FNYEAQ. Deletions cut 5 bases from V and 1 base from J, with 11 bases between. The CDR3 has 14 amino acids.

J is TRBJ1-2 and V is TRBV20-1, with 10 nucleotides matching TRBD1. V trimming: 6 bases; J trimming: 4 bases; junction bases outside the gene matches: 11. The germline V gene encodes CDR1 DFQATT and CDR2 SNEGSKA (reference sequence). There are 15 residues in the CDR3. The CDR3 protein is CSALGSDRGPYGYTF. The DNA of the CDR3 is TGCAGTGCCCTGGGCAGTGACAGGGGGCCCTATGGCTACACCTTC.

This clonotype turned up a few times. This sequence joins TRBV6-2 or TRBV6-3 and TRBJ2-1, with D possibly being TRBD1 (6 bases). The germline V and J ends were trimmed by 6 bases and 6 bases, with 18 bases remaining between them. CDR1 and CDR2 from the germline V gene are MNHEY and SVGEGT. This CDR3 spans 15 amino acids. CDR3 in amino acids: CASRLRDNWGNEQFF. DNA of the CDR3: TGTGCCAGCAGACTACGGGACAACTGGGGCAATGAGCAGTTCTTC.

The V and J genes are TRBV5-1 and TRBJ2-5; D unclear. Trimming pared 0 bases from V and 5 bases from J, leaving 17 bases between. The CDR3 extends over 16 amino acids. Germline V gives CDR1 SGHRS, CDR2 YFSETQ. The CDR3 DNA reads as TGCGCCAGCAGCTTGGATAACAGAATGTCTTCGGAGACCCAGTACTTC. As protein: CASSLDNRMSSETQYF.

This sequence joins TRBV20-1 and TRBJ2-5; TRBD2 matches at 8 bases. The CDR3 has 15 residues. The trim removed 3 bases at V and 4 bases at J, leaving 10 bases unmatched. Germline CDR1 reads DFQATT; CDR2 reads SNEGSKA (reference sequence). The CDR3 here is CSASADSGTIETQYF. CDR3 in DNA: TGCAGTGCTAGCGCCGATAGCGGGACTATAGAGACCCAGTACTTC.

The chain recombines TRBV20-1 with TRBJ2-1; possibly TRBD2 for D (6 bases). This CDR3 has 18 amino acids. From germline, CDR1 is DFQATT and CDR2 SNEGSKA (reference sequence). V dropped 0 bases and J dropped 0 bases, with 18 bases sitting between them. The CDR3 DNA sequence: TGCAGTGCTAGAGATGGGGGACTGAGGCTTAGCTCCTACAATGAGCAGTTCTTC. Translated, it gives CSARDGGLRLSSYNEQFF.

The chain joins TRBV12-3 or TRBV12-4 to TRBJ2-3; 8 nucleotides align to TRBD2. V lost 4 bases to trimming and J lost 3 bases; unmatched junction nucleotides: 15. The CDR3 runs 18 residues. The CDR3, as DNA: TGTGCCAGCAGTTATAGTCCACGGGGGGGAAGGCGGACAGATACGCAGTATTTT. This sequence encodes CASSYSPRGGRRTDTQYF.

This chain connects TRBV7-9 to TRBJ2-7, with D uncertain. The V gene's germline CDR1 is SEHNR and CDR2 FQNEAQ (reference sequence). Trimming removed 2 bases from V and 7 bases from J, with 24 bases in between. The CDR3 has 17 amino acids. CDR3 in amino acids: CASSLSLGPYPYREQYF. The CDR3, as DNA: TGTGCCAGCAGCTTATCTCTCGGACCGTACCCCTATCGGGAGCAGTACTTC.

This clonotype has just a few counts. In DNA, the CDR3 is TGTGCCAGCAGCTTAAGGGGCGCGCTAGGGAATGGCTACACCTTC. It is translated as CASSLRGALGNGYTF. V usage is TRBV13 and J usage is TRBJ1-2; D is perhaps TRBD1 (5 bases). The CDR3 runs 15 residues. Between the trimmed V and J ends, which lost 2 bases and 6 bases, there was a span of 16 bases. Germline V gene sequence: CDR1 PRHDT, CDR2 FYEKMQ (reference sequence).

This clonotype was seen only a few times. This rearrangement joins TRBV7-8 to TRBJ2-4, with a possible D match to TRBD2 (5 bases). The CDR3 length is 13 residues. V was cut by 8 bases and J by 1 base, with 9 bases left in between. Germline loops: CDR1 SGHVS, CDR2 FQNEAQ. The CDR3 DNA is TGTGCCAGCTCCCCGGGGGCCAAAAACATTCAGTACTTC. Translation gives CASSPGAKNIQYF.

This clonotype was counted a single time. The chain employs TRBV29-1 and TRBJ2-1; possibly TRBD1 or TRBD2 for D (5 bases each). The CDR3 contains 15 residues. The V gene lost 8 bases and the J gene lost 3 bases, with 20 bases spanning the gap. Germline V lookup: CDR1 SQVTM, CDR2 ANQGSEA. As DNA, the CDR3 is TGCAGCATTGCGCAGGGAGTAGCGAGCTACAATGAGCAGTTCTTC. It encodes CSIAQGVASYNEQFF.

The table lists this clonotype with a count of one. The gene calls are TRBV29-1 and TRBJ1-1; D not certain. The CDR3 consists of 13 residues. Germline CDR1 and CDR2: SQVTM and ANQGSEA. V lost 1 base and J 1 base, leaving 7 bases between the germline ends. CDR3 coding DNA: TGCAGCGTTGAAGGCGGCTGGAACACTGAAGCTTTCTTT. Its protein product is CSVEGGWNTEAFF.

The CDR3 DNA reads TGTGCCAGCAGCCTTGGGACAGGAGGAACTGGCTACACCTTC. It encodes CASSLGTGGTGYTF. This chain connects TRBV5-6 to TRBJ1-2; 8 bases align to TRBD1. This CDR3 is built from 14 residues. V gave up 4 bases and J gave up 7 bases; unmatched junction bases: 9. Germline V gene lookup returns CDR1 SGHDT and CDR2 YYEEEE.

Notes on this clonotype: A read error may produce the germline difference seen at one junction end. The genes are TRBV20-1 and TRBJ2-3; perhaps TRBD2 as D (6 bases). CDR3 size: 14 residues. Germline CDR1 DFQATT, CDR2 SNEGSKA (reference sequence). The DNA of the CDR3 is TGCAGTGCTGGAGATGGGCTAGCGTGGGATACGCAGTATTTT. Its protein product is CSAGDGLAWDTQYF.

This clonotype was seen only once. The J gene is TRBJ2-1, the V gene TRBV4-1; the match to TRBD1 covers 8 bases. The CDR3 totals 16 residues. V dropped 0 bases and J dropped 7; count of bases not matched to a gene: 8. Germline V gene sequence: CDR1 MGHRA, CDR2 YSYEKL. The CDR3: CASSQEPQGASNEQFF. CDR3 DNA: TGCGCCAGCAGCCAAGAACCGCAGGGGGCTTCTAATGAGCAGTTCTTC.

This sequence joins TRBV15 and TRBJ2-3, with a tentative D call TRBD1 (6 bases). The CDR3 contains 15 residues. The V and J ends lost 5 bases and 0 bases respectively, with 12 bases between them. Germline CDR1 is LNHNV and CDR2 is YYDKDF (reference sequence). The CDR3 DNA reads as TGTGCCACCAGCCAAGGACAGATTAGCACAGATACGCAGTATTTT. Translation: CATSQGQISTDTQYF.

Comments on this clonotype: Germline is not matched at one junction end, which may reflect a read error. Written as DNA, the CDR3 is TGCGCCAGCAGTGAAAGAGGGCAGGTCCTTTACAATGAGCACTTCTTC. Protein sequence: CASSERGQVLYNEHFF. The chain joins TRBV10-2 to TRBJ2-1, with TRBD2 as a possible D gene (5 bases). The CDR3 is 16 residues long. Germline loops: CDR1 WSHSY, CDR2 SAAADI.

There are a few counts of this clonotype. This sequence joins TRBV5-1 and TRBJ2-1; a possible D gene is TRBD1 (5 bases). CDR3 length: 15 amino acids. Trimming cost V 0 bases and J 3 bases, with 10 bases left between them. The germline V gene encodes CDR1 SGHRS and CDR2 YFSETQ. The DNA for the CDR3 is TGCGCCAGCAGCTTGGAAGGGGCGATCTACAATGAGCAGTTCTTC. Amino acid sequence: CASSLEGAIYNEQFF.

This chain links TRBV14 with TRBJ2-7, with D uncertain. The better agreement between TRBJ2-5 and the DNA end casts doubt on the J call. CDR1 SGHDN and CDR2 FVKESK come from the germline V gene. This CDR3 has 14 amino acids. This CDR3 reads CASSQSIGVWTQYF. The CDR3 DNA is TGTGCCAGCAGCCAAAGCATCGGCGTATGGACCCAGTACTTC.